Given below is one TCR beta chain in context. The sample comes from a study of blood T cell repertoires in COVID-19. The germline V gene has CDR1 MNHNY and CDR2 SVGAGI (reference sequence). V shed 6 bases, J shed 1 base, and the junction held 10 bases outside the gene matches. CDR3 length equals 16 residues. Profiled with immunoSEQ multiplex PCR; TCRdb holds only in-frame clones, not every one. The data show roughly 91,000 clones, around 83% seen once. Sequenced: peripheral blood. The V gene is TRBV6-6, the J gene TRBJ2-3; the match to TRBD1 covers 7 bases. This TCR was sampled from a man between 65 and 85 years old with active or convalescent COVID-19. In nucleotides, the CDR3 is TGTGCCAGCAGCCCGACGGACAGGTTTCGCACAGATACGCAGTATTTT. Protein product: CASSPTDRFRTDTQYF.